The clone carrying this TCR beta chain was counted many times. The data derive from a study of T cells in Graves' hyperthyroidism and ophthalmopathy. J was trimmed by 0 bases and V by 1 base; bases with no gene match: 7. CDR1 is SGHVS and CDR2 is FQNEAQ in the germline V gene. The CDR3 runs to 17 residues. Amplified regions were TCR beta CDR3 sequences from RNA transcripts. The HTBI primer set served for first-round RT-PCR of the TCR CDR3. MiXCR, run by TCRdb on the multiplex PCR reads, gives a single entry per CDR3 protein. The sample lists some 760,000 distinct CDR3 sequences; approximately 15% were seen once.

The sequencing sample was made of blood. The genes are TRBV7-8 and TRBJ1-2, with TRBD1 identical over 8 bases. The sequence was collected from a woman between 18 and 30 years old with Graves' hyperthyroidism. CDR3 nucleotides: TGTGCCAGCAGCTTAGGCCGGCAGGGGGCAGCTAACTATGGCTACACCTTC. Translating gives CASSLGRQGAANYGYTF.